The clone carrying this T cell receptor (beta chain) was detected many times. What it binds is not known. The record originates from a study of early T cells in non-severe SARS-CoV-2 infection. Study-level findings and limits: Database matching using VDJdb favored anti-spike CD8 responses, with private and CD4 specificities left missing.

Trimming removed 2 bases from V and 10 bases from J; junction bases left unmatched: 5. Germline CDR1 DFQATT, CDR2 SNEGSKA (reference sequence). This CDR3 spans 15 amino acids. MiXCR, run by TCRdb on the 5' RACE reads, gives a single entry per CDR3 protein. This table holds more than 55,000 distinct CDR3 sequences, approximately 12% found once. This chain joins TRBV20-1 and TRBJ2-1, with TRBD2 identical over 16 bases. The receptor's source is an adult who was a healthcare worker with PCR-confirmed SARS-CoV-2 infection or an uninfected control (not recorded which). Sequencing used whole blood. CDR3 in amino acids: CSARPGTSGGVEQFF. CDR3 nucleotides: TGCAGTGCTAGACCTGGGACTAGCGGGGGGGTAGAGCAGTTCTTC.